This entry concerns a single TCR beta chain. Its antigen is still unknown. Just one base apart from a much larger clone, this may be a read error. This specimen belongs to a study of blood T cells in healthy people across ages (dated by TCRdb to between 2014 and 2017). About the full investigation: In model experiments, template switching captured about one uniquely barcoded TCR beta cDNA molecule for every two T cells. The donors were divided into four age groups: young (average around 17 years), middle-aged (about 41), aged (roughly 66) and long-lived (more than 75). Donors of different ages were randomly distributed across sequencing lanes to avoid experimental bias. To track age-related changes in TCR beta repertoire diversity, the study relied on deep sequencing normalized with unique cDNA molecular identifiers. Using the same blood draw, the study looked at two additional independent replicas of 1 million unique cDNA reads for two donors, one aged 18 to 29 and the other aged 80 or older. Broad study findings and their caveats: There was a strong correlation between observed TCR beta diversity and the percentage of naive T cells measured by flow cytometry. Since profiling was done on bulk unsorted PBMCs, naive and antigen-experienced compartments could not be conclusively compared. Donor CMV infection status was unknown, potentially confounding age-related changes in expanded clonotypes. Compared with the aged group, the long-lived group had more naive CD4+ T cells, fewer expanded clones and increased TCR diversity, suggesting age selection. Estimates of total diversity based on one million sequenced T cells were regarded as lower bounds and as underestimates. As age increased, observed TCR beta diversity per million T cells dropped in a roughly linear way, and a significant reduction was already evident by age approximately 40.

Systemically healthy Caucasian individuals from Russia, 39 in total and aged about 6 to 100 years, were included as donors. Each donor gave 8 to 10 milliliters of peripheral blood, drawn into EDTA-treated Vacutainer tubes. PBMCs were isolated by Ficoll-Paque density-gradient centrifugation, with at least 6 million obtained per sample. Total RNA was extracted from PBMCs with Trizol reagent, with at least 5.5 micrograms obtained per sample. Naive CD45RAhigh/CD27high T cell percentages were measured by flow cytometry on a PBMC aliquot from every donor. The library was prepared using 5' RACE. The listed sequencing device is Illumina HiSeq 2500. The second PCR ran for about 7 to 11 cycles and used a J-beta primer mix along with a sample-barcoded 5' primer. A template-switch 5' adaptor carrying 12 random nucleotides introduced a unique molecular identifier onto each TCR beta cDNA molecule. Each sample yielded at least 2.5 million CDR3-containing paired-end reads. First-strand cDNA synthesis was performed from all RNA using the Mint cDNA synthesis kit, with priming by a TRBC-specific oligonucleotide. Following uracil-DNA glycosylase treatment, a first 18-cycle PCR with universal primers M1SS and BC2_uni_R was performed on all cDNA. In the source study's methods: For normalization, 1 million high-quality reads, each with a distinct molecular identifier, were randomly selected from each sample. Instead of being binned into consensus sequences, reads that shared molecular identifiers were thrown out. MiTCR, set to a Q25 quality threshold and the strictest error-elimination algorithm, was used for CDR3 identification, clonotype clustering and error correction. Lower-bound total TCR beta diversity was estimated with a nonparametric unseen species model using Euler transformation. TCRdb cleaned the public reads at Q25 with fastp, built clones with MiXCR and kept in-frame beta chains. Duplicate CDR3 protein sequences are folded into a single record with the most common DNA and genes. These V and J calls derive from TCRdb rather than the authors' analysis. For this sample there are roughly 700,000 distinct CDR3 sequences; 32% appear just once. Approximately 15% of the sample belongs to the ten largest clones.

The specimen was blood. The TCR was taken from a woman older than 75 in good health. Donor details come from another sample of the same person, matched by shared clones.

The CDR3 in this case is CSASGGETQFF. DNA sequence: TGCAGTGCTAGCGGGGGTGAGACCCAGTTCTTC. The chain is encoded by TRBV20-1 joined to TRBJ2-1; the D segment could be TRBD2, given 6 matching bases. The CDR3 runs 11 amino acids, cysteine and phenylalanine included. CDR3 DNA is the only sequence kept; it has 33 bases, read in frame from the first base. Between the V and J ends, shortened by 3 bases and 13 bases respectively, the junction contains 13 bases. From a lookup of the germline V gene (reference sequence), CDR1 and CDR2 are DFQATT and SNEGSKA.